The 3 T cell receptor beta chains given below trace back to one sample, sequenced in a study of T cells after yellow fever vaccination. TCRdb used MiXCR to reprocess the 5' RACE reads, holding one entry per CDR3 protein. Seen here are under 200,000 distinct CDR3 sequences, approximately 11% observed once, and the top ten hold 36%. Sample: CD8+ T cells sorted from PBMCs, taken 15 days after the yellow fever booster vaccination. These receptors were taken from a man aged 18-30 years who received the YFV17D yellow fever vaccine.

The chain links TRBV7-9 to TRBJ2-7; tentatively, D is TRBD1 (6 bases). Germline loops: CDR1 SEHNR, CDR2 FQNEAQ (reference sequence). V shed 1 base and J shed 7 bases, with 11 bases lying between them. The CDR3 runs 13 residues. As DNA, the CDR3 is TGTGCCAGCAGCTTAGACAGGGTTAGGGAGCAGTACTTC. It is translated as CASSLDRVREQYF.

This clonotype occurred a few times. This chain joins TRBV19 and TRBJ1-1; no definite D call. Germline V CDR1 and CDR2: LNHDA, SQIVND (reference sequence). The V gene lost 1 base and the J gene lost 7 bases, with 16 bases spanning the gap. The CDR3 length is 15 residues. The DNA of the CDR3 is TGTGCCAGTAGTATAGGGTACGGGGTTCGTAATGAAGCTTTCTTT. This gives the protein CASSIGYGVRNEAFF.

In this sample, this clonotype turned up many times. This chain links TRBV9 with TRBJ1-2; 7 positions match TRBD1. The CDR3 sequence is 15 residues long. CDR1 is SGDLS, CDR2 YYNGEE, per germline. With V trimmed by 0 bases and J by 4 bases, 6 bases remained unmatched. CDR3 in DNA: TGTGCCAGCAGCGTAGTAGGGGGCCCAGGCTATGGCTACACCTTC. This gives the protein CASSVVGGPGYGYTF.